The 5 T cell receptor beta chains below all came from one sample that was sequenced in a study of T cells in Graves' hyperthyroidism and ophthalmopathy. The CDR3 regions of TCR beta were amplified from RNA transcripts. The HTBI primer set drove a first-round RT-PCR of the TCR CDR3. TCRdb re-analysed the multiplex PCR reads in MiXCR, keeping a single row per CDR3 protein. This sample has 300,000 or so distinct CDR3 sequences; roughly a fifth occur once, and the top ten carry around 50%. The sequencing input was blood. The receptors were gathered from a woman aged 45-65 years with Graves' hyperthyroidism.

This clonotype was seen ten or more times. The genes are TRBV12-3 or TRBV12-4 and TRBJ2-7; tentative D call: TRBD2 (5 bases). The length of the CDR3 is 13 residues. V lost 5 bases to trimming and J lost 2 bases, with 10 bases between them. This CDR3 reads CASSGEFPYEQYF. CDR3 DNA sequence: TGTGCCAGCAGTGGGGAGTTCCCCTACGAGCAGTACTTC.

The V call is TRBV2, the J call TRBJ2-7, with 7 bases that match TRBD2. The germline CDR1 and CDR2 sequences are SNHLY and FYNNEI. The CDR3 extends over 17 amino acids. J was trimmed by 0 bases and V by 3 bases; bases with no gene match: 11. Here the CDR3 reads CASSDPGLSLLSYEQYF. CDR3 DNA sequence: TGTGCCAGCAGTGACCCGGGACTATCCCTCCTCTCCTACGAGCAGTACTTC. Full variable domain (rest looked up from reference TRBV2 and TRBJ2-7): EPEVTQTPSHQVTQMGQEVILRCVPISNHLYFYWYRQILGQKVEFLVSFYNNEISEKSEIFDDQFSVERPDGSNFTLKIRSTKLEDSAMYFCASSDPGLSLLSYEQYFGPGTRLTVT.

CDR3 protein: CAWSVGQGSYEQYF. DNA for the CDR3: TGTGCCTGGAGTGTGGGACAGGGTTCCTACGAGCAGTACTTC. V is TRBV7-3 and J is TRBJ2-7, with 9 positions matching TRBD1. From germline, CDR1 is SGHTA and CDR2 FQGTGA. The ends lost 11 bases at V and 1 base at J; junction bases unmatched: 9. There are 14 residues in the CDR3. Using reference TRBV7-3 and TRBJ2-7 for the parts outside the CDR3, the full variable domain is GAGVSQTPSNKVTEKGKYVELRCDPISGHTALYWYRQSLGQGPEFLIYFQGTGAADDSGLPNDRFFAVRPEGSVSTLKIQRTERGDSAVYLCAWSVGQGSYEQYFGPGTRLTVT.

In its sample, this clonotype was seen many times. The gene calls are TRBV7-3 and TRBJ2-5, with D possibly being TRBD2 (6 bases). V shed 1 base and J shed 3 bases, with 6 bases lying between them. The germline V gene encodes CDR1 SGHTA and CDR2 FQGTGA. CDR3 length equals 13 residues. In nucleotides, the CDR3 is TGTGCCAGCAGCTTAAGCGGGGAAGAGACCCAGTACTTC. Its protein product is CASSLSGEETQYF.

This clonotype was detected ten times or more. This sequence joins TRBV7-3 and TRBJ1-6; D is undetermined. The CDR3 is 14 amino acids. Germline V gene sequence: CDR1 SGHTA, CDR2 FQGTGA. Trimming shortened V by 5 bases and J by 8 bases, and 13 bases separated the two germline ends. The DNA of the CDR3 is TGTGCCAGCAGCCAAGGCCGGGGAGATTCACCCCTCCACTTT. This gives the protein CASSQGRGDSPLHF.